The present T cell receptor beta chain was sequenced within a study of blood T cell repertoires in COVID-19. Method: immunoSEQ multiplex PCR; TCRdb's copy keeps in-frame clones and lacks some. The sample lists around 79,000 clones; roughly 90% were seen once. This clone has only a few counts. The V gene's germline CDR1 is SGHNT and CDR2 YYREEE (reference sequence). The germline V and J ends were trimmed by 7 bases and 6 bases, with 13 bases remaining between them. The CDR3 runs to 13 residues. Sequenced sample: peripheral blood. The chain links TRBV5-4 to TRBJ2-2; D is perhaps TRBD2 (5 bases). This sequence originates from a human donor in a cohort sampled during active COVID-19. Here the CDR3 reads CASSYDSAGELFF. CDR3 coding DNA: TGTGCCAGCTCCTACGATAGCGCCGGGGAGCTGTTTTTT.